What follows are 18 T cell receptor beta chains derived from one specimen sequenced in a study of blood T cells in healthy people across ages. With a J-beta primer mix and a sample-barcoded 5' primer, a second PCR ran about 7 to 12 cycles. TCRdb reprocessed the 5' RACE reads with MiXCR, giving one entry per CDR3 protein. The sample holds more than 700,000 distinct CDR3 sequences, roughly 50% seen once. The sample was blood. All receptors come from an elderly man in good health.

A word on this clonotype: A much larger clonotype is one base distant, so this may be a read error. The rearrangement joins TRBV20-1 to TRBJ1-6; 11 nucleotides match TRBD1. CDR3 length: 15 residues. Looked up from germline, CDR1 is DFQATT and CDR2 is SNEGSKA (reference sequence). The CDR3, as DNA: TGCAGTGCTAGAGTGGGACAGGGGGACAATTCACCCCCCCACTTT. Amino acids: CSARVGQGDNSPPHF.

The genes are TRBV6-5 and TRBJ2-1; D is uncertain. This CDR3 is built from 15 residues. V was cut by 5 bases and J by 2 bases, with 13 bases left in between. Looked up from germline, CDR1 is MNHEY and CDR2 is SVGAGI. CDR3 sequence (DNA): TGTGCCAGCAGTCCGTCCGGATCGACCTACAATGAGCAGTTCTTC. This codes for CASSPSGSTYNEQFF.

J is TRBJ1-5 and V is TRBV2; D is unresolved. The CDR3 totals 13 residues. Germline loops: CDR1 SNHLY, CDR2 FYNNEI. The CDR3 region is CAGRRDSNQPQHF. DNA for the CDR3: TGTGCAGGCAGAAGAGATAGCAATCAGCCCCAGCATTTT.

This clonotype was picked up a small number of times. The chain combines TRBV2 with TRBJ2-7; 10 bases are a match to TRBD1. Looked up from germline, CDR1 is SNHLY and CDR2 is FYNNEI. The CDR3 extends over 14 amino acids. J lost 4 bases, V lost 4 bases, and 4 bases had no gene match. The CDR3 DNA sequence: TGTGCCAGCAGTGGGGAGGACAGGGGGTACGAGCAGTACTTC. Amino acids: CASSGEDRGYEQYF. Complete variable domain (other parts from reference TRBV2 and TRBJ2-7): EPEVTQTPSHQVTQMGQEVILRCVPISNHLYFYWYRQILGQKVEFLVSFYNNEISEKSEIFDDQFSVERPDGSNFTLKIRSTKLEDSAMYFCASSGEDRGYEQYFGPGTRLTVT.

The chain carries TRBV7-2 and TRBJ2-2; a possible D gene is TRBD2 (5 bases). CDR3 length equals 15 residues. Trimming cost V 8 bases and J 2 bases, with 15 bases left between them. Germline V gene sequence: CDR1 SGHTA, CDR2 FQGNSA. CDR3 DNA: TGTGCCAGCCACCGGGGTGGCAGCAACACCGGGGAGCTGTTTTTT. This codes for CASHRGGSNTGELFF.

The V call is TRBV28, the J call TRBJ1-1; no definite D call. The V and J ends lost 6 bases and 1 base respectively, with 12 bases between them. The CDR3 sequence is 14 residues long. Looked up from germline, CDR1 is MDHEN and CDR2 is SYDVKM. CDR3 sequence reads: CASSPLRANTEAFF. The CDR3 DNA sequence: TGTGCCAGCAGCCCACTAAGGGCGAACACTGAAGCTTTCTTT.

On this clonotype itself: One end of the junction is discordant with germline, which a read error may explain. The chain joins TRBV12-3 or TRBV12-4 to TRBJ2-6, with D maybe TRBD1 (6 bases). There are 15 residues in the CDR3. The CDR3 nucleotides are TGTGTCAGCAGCCTCAGGGGCCCCCGGGCCAACGTCCTGACTTTC. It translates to CVSSLRGPRANVLTF.

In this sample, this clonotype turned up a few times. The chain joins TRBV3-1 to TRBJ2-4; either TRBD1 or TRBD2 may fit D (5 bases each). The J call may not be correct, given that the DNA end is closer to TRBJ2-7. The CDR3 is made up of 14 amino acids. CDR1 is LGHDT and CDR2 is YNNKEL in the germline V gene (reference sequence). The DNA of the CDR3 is TGTGCCAGCAGCCAAGATCTTGGGGGTCGCGAGCAGTACTTC. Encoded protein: CASSQDLGGREQYF.

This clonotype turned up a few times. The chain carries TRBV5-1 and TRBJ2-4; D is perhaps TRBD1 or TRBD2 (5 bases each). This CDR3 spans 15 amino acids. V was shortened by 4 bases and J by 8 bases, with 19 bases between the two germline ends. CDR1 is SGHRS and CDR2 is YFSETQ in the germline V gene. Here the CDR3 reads CASSLGTARVDIQYF. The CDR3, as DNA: TGCGCCAGCAGCCTCGGGACCGCTCGGGTCGACATTCAGTACTTC.

The CDR3: CSARDRGTSGRGEQFF. CDR3 DNA sequence: TGCAGTGCTAGAGATCGTGGCACTAGCGGGAGGGGTGAGCAGTTCTTC. The V call is TRBV20-1, the J call TRBJ2-1, with 13 bases aligning to TRBD2. V lost 0 bases to trimming and J lost 9 bases; unmatched junction nucleotides: 8. In germline, CDR1 is DFQATT, CDR2 SNEGSKA (reference sequence). The CDR3 length is 16 residues.

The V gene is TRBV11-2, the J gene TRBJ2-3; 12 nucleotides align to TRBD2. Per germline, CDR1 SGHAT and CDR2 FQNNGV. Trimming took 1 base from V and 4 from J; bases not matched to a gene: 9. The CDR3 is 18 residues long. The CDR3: CASSLGVTSGRAADTQYF. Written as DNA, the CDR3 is TGTGCCAGCAGCTTAGGGGTGACTAGCGGGAGAGCGGCAGATACGCAGTATTTT.

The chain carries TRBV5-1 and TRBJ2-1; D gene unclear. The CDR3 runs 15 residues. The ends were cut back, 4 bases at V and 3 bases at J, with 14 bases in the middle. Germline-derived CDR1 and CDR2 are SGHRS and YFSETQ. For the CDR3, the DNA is TGCGCCAGCAGCCCCAACCGGGTGGACTACAATGAGCAGTTCTTC. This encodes CASSPNRVDYNEQFF.

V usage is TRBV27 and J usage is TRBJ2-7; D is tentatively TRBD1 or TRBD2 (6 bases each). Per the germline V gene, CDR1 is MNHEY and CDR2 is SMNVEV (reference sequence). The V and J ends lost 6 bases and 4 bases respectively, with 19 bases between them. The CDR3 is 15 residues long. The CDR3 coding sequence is TGTGCCAGCAGCCTCCGAAGGGGGGCCTTTTACGAGCAGTACTTC. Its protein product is CASSLRRGAFYEQYF.

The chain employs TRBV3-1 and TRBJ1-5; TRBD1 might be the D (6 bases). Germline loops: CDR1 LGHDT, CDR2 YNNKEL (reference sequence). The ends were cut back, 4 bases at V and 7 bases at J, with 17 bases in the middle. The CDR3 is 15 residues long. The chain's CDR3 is CASSPWAGGGQPQHF. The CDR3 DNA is TGTGCCAGCAGCCCTTGGGCGGGAGGGGGGCAGCCCCAGCATTTT.

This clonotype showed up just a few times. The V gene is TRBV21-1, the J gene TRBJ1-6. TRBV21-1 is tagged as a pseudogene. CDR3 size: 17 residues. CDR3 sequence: CASSNIWPVVPNSPLHF. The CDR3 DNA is TGTGCCAGCAGCAACATTTGGCCCGTAGTTCCGAATTCACCCCTCCACTTT.

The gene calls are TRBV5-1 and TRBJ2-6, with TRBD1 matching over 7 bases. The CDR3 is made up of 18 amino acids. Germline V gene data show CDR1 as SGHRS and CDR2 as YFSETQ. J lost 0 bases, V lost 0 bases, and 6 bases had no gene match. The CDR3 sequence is CASSLAEGASSGANVLTF. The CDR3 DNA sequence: TGCGCCAGCAGCTTGGCCGAGGGGGCAAGCTCTGGGGCCAACGTCCTGACTTTC.

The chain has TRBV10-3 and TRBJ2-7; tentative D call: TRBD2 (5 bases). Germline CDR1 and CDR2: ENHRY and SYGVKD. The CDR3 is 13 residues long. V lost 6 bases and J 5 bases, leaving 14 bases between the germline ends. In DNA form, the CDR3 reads TGTGCCATCAGATTAAGCACGGGGAACGAGCAGTACTTC. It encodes CAIRLSTGNEQYF.

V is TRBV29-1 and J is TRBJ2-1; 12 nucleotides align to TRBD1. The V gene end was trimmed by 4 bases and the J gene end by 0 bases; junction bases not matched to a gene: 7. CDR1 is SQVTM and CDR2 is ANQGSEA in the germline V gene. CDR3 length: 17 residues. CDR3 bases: TGCAGCGTTGCGGGACAGGGGGCGCGAAACTCCTACAATGAGCAGTTCTTC. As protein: CSVAGQGARNSYNEQFF.